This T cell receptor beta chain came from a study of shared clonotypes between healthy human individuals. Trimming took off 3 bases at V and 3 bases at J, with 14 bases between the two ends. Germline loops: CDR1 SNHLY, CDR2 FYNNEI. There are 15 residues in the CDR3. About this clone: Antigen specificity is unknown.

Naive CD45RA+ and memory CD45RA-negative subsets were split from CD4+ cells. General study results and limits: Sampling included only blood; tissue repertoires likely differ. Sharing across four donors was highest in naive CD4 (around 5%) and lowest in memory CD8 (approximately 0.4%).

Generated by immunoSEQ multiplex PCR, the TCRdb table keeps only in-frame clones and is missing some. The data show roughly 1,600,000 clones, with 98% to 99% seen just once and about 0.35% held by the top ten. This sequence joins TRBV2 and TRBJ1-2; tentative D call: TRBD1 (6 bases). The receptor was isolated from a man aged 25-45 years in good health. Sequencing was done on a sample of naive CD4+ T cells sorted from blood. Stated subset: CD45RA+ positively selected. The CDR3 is CASSDTGGAYYGYTF. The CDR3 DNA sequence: TGTGCCAGCAGTGATACCGGGGGCGCATACTATGGCTACACCTTC.